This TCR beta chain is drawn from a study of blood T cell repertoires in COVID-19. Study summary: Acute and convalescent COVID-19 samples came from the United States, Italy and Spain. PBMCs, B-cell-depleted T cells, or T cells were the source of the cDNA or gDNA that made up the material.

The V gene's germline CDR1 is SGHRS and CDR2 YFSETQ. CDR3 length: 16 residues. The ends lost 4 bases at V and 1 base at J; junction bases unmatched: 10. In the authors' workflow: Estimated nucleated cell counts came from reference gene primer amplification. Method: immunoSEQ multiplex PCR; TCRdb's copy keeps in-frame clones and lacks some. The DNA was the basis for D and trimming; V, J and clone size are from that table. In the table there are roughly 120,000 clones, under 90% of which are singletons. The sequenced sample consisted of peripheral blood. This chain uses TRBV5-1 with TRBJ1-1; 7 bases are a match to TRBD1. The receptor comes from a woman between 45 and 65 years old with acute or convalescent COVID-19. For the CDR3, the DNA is TGCGCCAGCAGCGTACAGGGGCTGGGAGGGAACACTGAAGCTTTCTTT. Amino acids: CASSVQGLGGNTEAFF.